This T cell receptor beta chain was identified during a study of blood T cell repertoires in COVID-19. In the study overall: The United States, Italy and Spain provided the acute and convalescent COVID-19 samples. T cells, B-cell-depleted T cells, or PBMCs provided the cDNA or gDNA that served as material.

In the authors' methods: Reference gene primer amplification in the assay estimated nucleated cell counts. TCRdb's table, derived via immunoSEQ multiplex PCR, lists solely in-frame clones and lacks some. V and J calls and clone size are as listed in that table; D and trimming were resolved from the DNA. The table includes approximately 410,000 clones, about nine tenths detected once. Germline trimming cut 8 bases from V and 10 bases from J; bases unmatched to any gene: 22. Per germline, CDR1 LNHDA and CDR2 SQIVND (reference sequence). This CDR3 has 18 amino acids. The source of this sequence is a woman in her 30s with active or convalescent COVID-19. Sample: peripheral blood. This chain joins TRBV19 and TRBJ2-2; 10 positions match TRBD2. As DNA, the CDR3 is TGTGCCAGTTTTACCGGGACTAGCGAAGGGGACGGGGACCCGGAGCTGTTTTTT. It codes for CASFTGTSEGDGDPELFF. The whole variable domain, filled in from reference TRBV19 and TRBJ2-2, reads DGGITQSPKYLFRKEGQNVTLSCEQNLNHDAMYWYRQDPGQGLRLIYYSQIVNDFQKGDIAEGYSVSREKKESFPLTVTSAQKNPTAFYLCASFTGTSEGDGDPELFFGEGSRLTVL.